This is a list of T cell receptor beta chains from one sample in a study of beta chain features in type 1 diabetes. Sequenced by immunoSEQ multiplex PCR; TCRdb stores in-frame clones only, minus some. Of about 160,000 clones listed, 6.5% to 8.5% are singletons. The material sequenced was central memory CD4+ T cells from blood. All receptors derive from a woman younger than 30 with type 1 diabetes. Each CDR3 is given with its conserved first and last residue. Fields, in order: J gene, V gene, CDR3 protein.

TRBJ1-2 | TRBV28 | CASSRQGGFGYTF
TRBJ2-7 | TRBV6-5 | CASSRDFSSYEQYF
TRBJ2-3 | TRBV29-1 | CSVEAGTSTDTQYF
TRBJ1-2 | TRBV28 | CASSAGQIDYTF
TRBJ1-4 | TRBV29-1 | CSVRTGGPGEKLFF
TRBJ2-7 | TRBV12-5 | CASGLDQGSEQYF
TRBJ2-6 | TRBV25-1 | CASSQDRVGSGANVLTF
TRBJ1-1 | TRBV5-1 | CASSLGGLNTEAFF
TRBJ1-5 | TRBV7-2 | CASSAGGINQPQHF
TRBJ2-6 | TRBV4-1 | CASSQDSRWRGGSGANVLTF
TRBJ2-7 | TRBV5-4 | CASSGRVRGAAYEQYF
TRBJ1-2 | TRBV28 | CASTTANYGYTF
TRBJ2-7 | TRBV7-9 | CASRPDSSYEQYF
TRBJ2-2 | TRBV25-1 | CASSRESGTGELFF
TRBJ2-1 | TRBV5-1 | CASSLRSGSNEQFF
TRBJ2-7 | TRBV5-1 | CATQRDSSSYEQYF
TRBJ2-7 | TRBV5-1 | CASSGRGSSYEQYF
TRBJ2-1 | TRBV11-2 | CASSLGTSGGANEQFF
TRBJ2-5 | TRBV19 | CASSSLGGEETQYF
TRBJ2-3 | TRBV27 | CASRVYSNGDTQYF
TRBJ1-5 | TRBV6-1 | CASSERVGNQPQHF
TRBJ2-1 | TRBV7-3 | CASSPTMRVGEQFF
TRBJ1-5 | TRBV30 | CAWSLSLGRQPQHF
TRBJ2-5 | TRBV27 | CASSEGAQETQYF
TRBJ2-3 | TRBV25-1 | CATRYGGAGDTQYF
TRBJ2-6 | TRBV5-4 | CASTLGGGGANVLTF
TRBJ2-7 | TRBV5-1 | CASSQTGGESYEQYF
TRBJ1-4 | TRBV18 | CASSPIRPGQGDEKLFF
TRBJ1-6 | TRBV4-3 | CASSQEPGGSFYSPLHF
TRBJ1-2 | TRBV11-2 | CASSSDRTGVGYTF
TRBJ2-3 | TRBV19 | CASSIGLAGGLLTDTQYF
TRBJ1-5 | TRBV19 | CASSTQLGQGDQPQHF
TRBJ2-2 | TRBV7-2 | CASSPRTEGELFF
TRBJ2-7 | TRBV7-2 | CASSQGQGDYEQYF
TRBJ2-7 | TRBV29-1 | CSVEDMRSPNPEQYF
TRBJ1-1 | TRBV5-5 | CASRTQSDTEAFF
TRBJ2-7 | TRBV10-3 | CATKPGGGLIYEQYF
TRBJ2-1 | TRBV7-3 | CASSPRAGGPSDEQFF
TRBJ2-6 | TRBV6-6 | CASTTTSSGANVLTF
TRBJ2-3 | TRBV7-3 | CASSRSWGGLDTQYF
TRBJ1-2 | TRBV28 | CASSLSGGFNYGYTF